Below are 17 T cell receptor beta chains sequenced from a single sample in a study of identical twins' blood T cells. TCRdb fed the 5' RACE reads into MiXCR, producing one record per CDR3 protein. The sample shows fewer than 450,000 distinct CDR3 sequences, about 28% of them seen only once. The sequenced sample was PBMCs. These receptor sequences come from a woman aged 18-55 years in good health.

This clonotype was counted between two and nine times. The rearrangement uses TRBV19 and TRBJ1-2, with a possible D match to TRBD1 (6 bases). Germline values: CDR1 LNHDA, CDR2 SQIVND (reference sequence). This CDR3 has 17 residues. V lost 2 bases to trimming and J lost 5 bases, with 21 bases between them. The CDR3 reads CASSIRQGPSPPYGYTF. The CDR3, as DNA: TGTGCCAGTAGTATAAGGCAGGGGCCCTCCCCTCCATATGGCTACACCTTC. Drawing the rest from reference TRBV19 and TRBJ1-2, the complete variable domain is DGGITQSPKYLFRKEGQNVTLSCEQNLNHDAMYWYRQDPGQGLRLIYYSQIVNDFQKGDIAEGYSVSREKKESFPLTVTSAQKNPTAFYLCASSIRQGPSPPYGYTFGSGTRLTVV.

This clonotype came up a few times. The chain links TRBV29-1 to TRBJ1-2, with a tentative D call TRBD1 (5 bases). Trimming shortened V by 7 bases and J by 2 bases, and 11 bases separated the two germline ends. Germline lookup yields CDR1 SQVTM and CDR2 ANQGSEA. This CDR3 contains 12 residues. CDR3 in DNA: TGCAGCGCCGGGGACGAGAACTATGGCTACACCTTC. Translating it yields CSAGDENYGYTF.

There are many counts of this clonotype. This chain connects TRBV2 to TRBJ1-2; weak D call: TRBD1 (5 bases). The V end lost 6 bases, the J end lost 2 bases, and 22 bases lay between the germline ends. The germline V gene encodes CDR1 SNHLY and CDR2 FYNNEI. The CDR3 is made up of 17 amino acids. The CDR3 DNA reads as TGTGCCAGCAGAGACGACTGGGGCCAAATTAAAAACTATGGCTACACCTTC. This translates into CASRDDWGQIKNYGYTF. Based on the CDR3 plus reference TRBV2 and TRBJ1-2, the full variable domain is EPEVTQTPSHQVTQMGQEVILRCVPISNHLYFYWYRQILGQKVEFLVSFYNNEISEKSEIFDDQFSVERPDGSNFTLKIRSTKLEDSAMYFCASRDDWGQIKNYGYTFGSGTRLTVV.

Many counts were recorded for this clonotype. V is TRBV2 and J is TRBJ1-1; unclear D gene. The germline CDR1 and CDR2 sequences are SNHLY and FYNNEI. CDR3 size: 11 residues. The germline V and J ends were trimmed by 5 bases and 2 bases, with 3 bases remaining between them. DNA of the CDR3: TGTGCCAGCAGTTTCAACACTGAAGCTTTCTTT. Translated: CASSFNTEAFF.

The V call is TRBV27, the J call TRBJ2-7, with D perhaps TRBD1 (5 bases). Germline V gene lookup returns CDR1 MNHEY and CDR2 SMNVEV (reference sequence). V lost 0 bases and J lost 6, with 9 bases in between. The CDR3 length is 13 residues. CDR3 in amino acids: CASSLSSTGEQYF. The CDR3 DNA sequence: TGTGCCAGCAGTTTATCGAGCACAGGCGAGCAGTACTTC.

This clonotype was found a few times. V usage is TRBV6-2 or TRBV6-3 and J usage is TRBJ1-1; D not resolved. Trimming removed 7 bases from V and 4 bases from J, with 16 bases in between. The V gene's germline CDR1 is MNHEY and CDR2 SVGEGT. This CDR3 is built from 14 residues. CDR3 DNA: TGTGCCAGCAACGACGGCGGGGAAGGCACTGAAGCTTTCTTT. This codes for CASNDGGEGTEAFF.

The chain carries TRBV20-1 and TRBJ2-1, with D perhaps TRBD2 (5 bases). Germline lookup yields CDR1 DFQATT and CDR2 SNEGSKA (reference sequence). This CDR3 has 11 residues. V was trimmed by 3 bases and J by 9 bases, leaving 9 bases between them. Here the CDR3 DNA reads TGCAGTGCTAGCCTAGGGAGTGAGCAGTTCTTC. Encoded protein: CSASLGSEQFF.

This clonotype was picked up a small number of times. This chain uses TRBV20-1 with TRBJ1-1; tentatively, D is TRBD1 (5 bases). The CDR3 has 15 amino acids. The germline V and J ends were trimmed by 2 bases and 0 bases, with 13 bases remaining between them. From germline, CDR1 is DFQATT and CDR2 SNEGSKA (reference sequence). As DNA, the CDR3 is TGCAGTGCTAGACCTCCGGGGGTCCTGAACACTGAAGCTTTCTTT. This sequence encodes CSARPPGVLNTEAFF.

Details on this clonotype: The junction departs from germline at one end; a sequencing error may be responsible. CDR3 sequence reads: CASSLGQEAYQPPHF. For the CDR3, the DNA is TGTGCCAGCAGCTTAGGACAGGAGGCTTATCAGCCCCCGCATTTT. The rearrangement uses TRBV5-6 and TRBJ1-5, with 7 bases that match TRBD1. From germline, CDR1 is SGHDT and CDR2 YYEEEE. This CDR3 region has 15 residues.

The sample holds a few counts of this clonotype. The V call is TRBV11-1, the J call TRBJ2-7; no clear D gene. Germline V gene data show CDR1 as SGHAT and CDR2 as FQDESV (reference sequence). The CDR3 is 15 amino acids. The V gene lost 6 bases and the J gene lost 2 bases, with 17 bases spanning the gap. The CDR3: CASRYRADDTYEQYF. CDR3 nucleotide sequence: TGTGCCAGCAGATATAGGGCAGATGATACCTACGAGCAGTACTTC. The whole variable domain, filled in from reference TRBV11-1 and TRBJ2-7, reads EAEVAQSPRYKITEKSQAVAFWCDPISGHATLYWYRQILGQGPELLVQFQDESVVDDSQLPKDRFSAERLKGVDSTLKIQPAELGDSAMYLCASRYRADDTYEQYFGPGTRLTVT.

This chain uses TRBV3-1 with TRBJ1-5, with D possibly matching TRBD1 (6 bases). This CDR3 spans 15 amino acids. Trimming shortened V by 4 bases and J by 0 bases, and 10 bases separated the two germline ends. Germline lookup yields CDR1 LGHDT and CDR2 YNNKEL (reference sequence). CDR3 sequence (DNA): TGTGCCAGCAGCCTACAGGGTCATAGCAATCAGCCCCAGCATTTT. Its protein product is CASSLQGHSNQPQHF.

The chain recombines TRBV28 with TRBJ1-5, with D hard to call. CDR1 and CDR2 (germline): MDHEN, SYDVKM. V was clipped by 5 bases and J by 2 bases, with 13 bases between them. This CDR3 contains 15 residues. CDR3 coding DNA: TGTGCCAGCAGTCCTTATCAAGGCGGCAATCAGCCCCAGCATTTT. Translated: CASSPYQGGNQPQHF.

This clonotype has a handful of counts. This chain joins TRBV19 and TRBJ1-2, with 7 bases aligning to TRBD1. The CDR3 is 12 residues long. V lost 10 bases to trimming and J lost 4 bases; unmatched junction nucleotides: 6. CDR1 is LNHDA, CDR2 SQIVND, per germline (reference sequence). The CDR3 is CATEGAGYGYTF. The DNA for the CDR3 is TGTGCCACTGAGGGGGCAGGCTATGGCTACACCTTC.

This rearrangement joins TRBV20-1 to TRBJ2-3; D uncertain. The CDR3 consists of 14 residues. The V gene lost 0 bases and the J gene lost 6 bases, with 13 bases spanning the gap. The V gene's germline CDR1 is DFQATT and CDR2 SNEGSKA (reference sequence). CDR3 nucleotide sequence: TGCAGTGCTAGAGACCCCATGGCCCCCGATACGCAGTATTTT. Its translation is CSARDPMAPDTQYF.

This clonotype was counted ten times or more. The V call is TRBV12-3 or TRBV12-4, the J call TRBJ2-5; 7 bases align to TRBD2. The CDR3 is made up of 15 amino acids. After removal of 7 bases from V and 2 bases from J, the junction contained 10 bases not matched to a gene. CDR3 loop: CASTAGASGQETQYF. As DNA, the CDR3 is TGTGCCAGCACAGCCGGGGCTAGCGGACAAGAGACCCAGTACTTC.

V gene TRBV7-2 combines with J gene TRBJ1-5; maybe TRBD1 (6 bases). Trimming cost V 4 bases and J 7 bases, with 17 bases left between them. Looked up from germline, CDR1 is SGHTA and CDR2 is FQGNSA. The length of the CDR3 is 15 residues. The CDR3 bases are TGTGCCAGCAGCTGGACGGACAGTAGCAGCCAGCCCCAGCATTTT. Protein product: CASSWTDSSSQPQHF.

The chain is built from TRBV7-9 and TRBJ2-3; 7 positions agree with TRBD2. Trimming removed 5 bases from V and 5 bases from J; junction bases left unmatched: 10. Germline values: CDR1 SEHNR, CDR2 FQNEAQ (reference sequence). The CDR3 has 15 residues. In DNA form, the CDR3 reads TGTGCCAGCAGCCCTAGGCTAGCGGATCAAGATACGCAGTATTTT. It codes for CASSPRLADQDTQYF.